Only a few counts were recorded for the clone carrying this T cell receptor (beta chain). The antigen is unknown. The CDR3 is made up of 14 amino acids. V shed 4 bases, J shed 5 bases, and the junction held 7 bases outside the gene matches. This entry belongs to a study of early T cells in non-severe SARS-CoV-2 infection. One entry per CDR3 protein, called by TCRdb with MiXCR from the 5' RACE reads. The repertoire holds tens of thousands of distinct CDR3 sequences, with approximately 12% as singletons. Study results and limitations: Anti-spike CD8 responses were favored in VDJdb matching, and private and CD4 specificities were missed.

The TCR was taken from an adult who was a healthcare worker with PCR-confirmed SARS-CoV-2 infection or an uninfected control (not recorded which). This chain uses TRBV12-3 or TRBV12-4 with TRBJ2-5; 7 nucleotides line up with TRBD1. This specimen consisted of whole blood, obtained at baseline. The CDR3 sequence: CASSSTGARETQYF. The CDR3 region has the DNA TGTGCCAGCAGTTCCACAGGGGCGCGGGAGACCCAGTACTTC.